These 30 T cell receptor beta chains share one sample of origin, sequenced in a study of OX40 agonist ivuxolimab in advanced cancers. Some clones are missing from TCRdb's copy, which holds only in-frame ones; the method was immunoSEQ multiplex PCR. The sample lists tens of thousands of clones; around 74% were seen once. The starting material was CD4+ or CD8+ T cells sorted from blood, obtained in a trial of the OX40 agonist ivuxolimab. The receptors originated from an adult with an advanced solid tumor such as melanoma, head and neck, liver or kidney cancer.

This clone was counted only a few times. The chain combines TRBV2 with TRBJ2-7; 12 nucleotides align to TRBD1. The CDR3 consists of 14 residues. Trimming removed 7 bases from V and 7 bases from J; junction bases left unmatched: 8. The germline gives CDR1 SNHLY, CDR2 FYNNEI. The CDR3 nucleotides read TGTGCCAGCACTACCCGGGACAGGGGGCTTGAGCAGTACTTC. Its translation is CASTTRDRGLEQYF.

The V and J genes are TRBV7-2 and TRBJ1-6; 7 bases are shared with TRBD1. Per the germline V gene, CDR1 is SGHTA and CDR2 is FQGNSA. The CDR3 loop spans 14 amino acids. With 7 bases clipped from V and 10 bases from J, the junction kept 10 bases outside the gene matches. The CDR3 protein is CASTATGQRSPLHF. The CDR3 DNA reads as TGTGCCAGCACAGCGACAGGGCAGCGGTCACCCCTCCACTTT.

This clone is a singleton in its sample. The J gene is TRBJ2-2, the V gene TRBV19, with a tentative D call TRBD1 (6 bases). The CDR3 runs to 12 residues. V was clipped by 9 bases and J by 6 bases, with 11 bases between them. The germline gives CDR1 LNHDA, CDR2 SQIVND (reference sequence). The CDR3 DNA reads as TGTGCCAGCGGACAGACCCCCGGGGAGCTGTTTTTT. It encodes CASGQTPGELFF.

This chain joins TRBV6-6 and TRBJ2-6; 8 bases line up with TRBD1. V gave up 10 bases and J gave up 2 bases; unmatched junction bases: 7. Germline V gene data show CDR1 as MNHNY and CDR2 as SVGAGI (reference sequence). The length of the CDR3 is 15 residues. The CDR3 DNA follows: TGTGCCAACCCGGGACAGGTTACTGGGGCCAACGTCCTGACTTTC. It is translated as CANPGQVTGANVLTF.

For the CDR3, the DNA is TGCAGCGTCCCAACAGGGGCATATGGCTACACCTTC. It translates to CSVPTGAYGYTF. This sequence joins TRBV29-1 and TRBJ1-2, with TRBD1 matching over 7 bases. Unmatched junction bases numbered 6, after V lost 6 bases and J lost 5 bases. Germline V gives CDR1 SQVTM, CDR2 ANQGSEA. This CDR3 spans 12 amino acids.

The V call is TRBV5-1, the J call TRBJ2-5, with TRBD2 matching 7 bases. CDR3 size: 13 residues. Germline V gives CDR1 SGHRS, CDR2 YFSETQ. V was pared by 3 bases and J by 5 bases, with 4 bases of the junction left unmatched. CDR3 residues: CASSSGLGETQYF. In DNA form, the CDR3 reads TGCGCCAGCAGCTCCGGACTAGGGGAGACCCAGTACTTC. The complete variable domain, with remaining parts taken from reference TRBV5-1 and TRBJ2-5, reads KAGVTQTPRYLIKTRGQQVTLSCSPISGHRSVSWYQQTPGQGLQFLFEYFSETQRNKGNFPGRFSGRQFSNSRSEMNVSTLELGDSALYLCASSSGLGETQYFGPGTRLLVL.

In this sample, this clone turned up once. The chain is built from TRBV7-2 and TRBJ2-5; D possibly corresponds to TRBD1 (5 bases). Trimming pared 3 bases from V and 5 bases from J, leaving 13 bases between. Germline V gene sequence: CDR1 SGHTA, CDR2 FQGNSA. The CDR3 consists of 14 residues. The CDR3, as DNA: TGTGCCAGCAGCTTTGGGGCCGAGGTGGAGACCCAGTACTTC. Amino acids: CASSFGAEVETQYF.

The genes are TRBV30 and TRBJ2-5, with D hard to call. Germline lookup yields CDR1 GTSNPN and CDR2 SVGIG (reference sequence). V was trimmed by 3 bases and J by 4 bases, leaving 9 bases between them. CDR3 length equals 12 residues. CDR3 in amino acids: CAWRLSGETQYF. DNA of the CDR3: TGTGCCTGGAGGCTGTCCGGAGAGACCCAGTACTTC.

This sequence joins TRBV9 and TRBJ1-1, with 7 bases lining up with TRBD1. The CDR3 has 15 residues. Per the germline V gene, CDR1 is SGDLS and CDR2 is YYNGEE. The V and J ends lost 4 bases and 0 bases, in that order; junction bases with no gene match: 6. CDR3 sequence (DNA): TGTGCCAGCAGCCCCCCGGGGACAGTGAACACTGAAGCTTTCTTT. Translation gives CASSPPGTVNTEAFF. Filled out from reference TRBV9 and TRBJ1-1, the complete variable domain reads DSGVTQTPKHLITATGQRVTLRCSPRSGDLSVYWYQQSLDQGLQFLIQYYNGEERAKGNILERFSAQQFPDLHSELNLSSLELGDSALYFCASSPPGTVNTEAFFGQGTRLTVV.

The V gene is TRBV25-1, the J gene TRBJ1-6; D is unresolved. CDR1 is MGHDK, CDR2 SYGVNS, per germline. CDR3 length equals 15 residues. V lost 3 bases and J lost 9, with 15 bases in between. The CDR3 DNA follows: TGTGCCAGCAGTGATTCGGGGTCTAGCCTTTCACCCCTCCACTTT. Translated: CASSDSGSSLSPLHF.

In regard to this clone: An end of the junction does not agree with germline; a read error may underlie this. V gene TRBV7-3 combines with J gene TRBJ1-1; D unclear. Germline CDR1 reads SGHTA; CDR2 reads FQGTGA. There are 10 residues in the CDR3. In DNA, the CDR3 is TGTGCCAGCAGCGAATCTAGGACCTCGTTT. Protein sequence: CASSESRTSF. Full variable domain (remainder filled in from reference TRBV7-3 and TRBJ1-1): GAGVSQTPSNKVTEKGKYVELRCDPISGHTALYWYRQSLGQGPEFLIYFQGTGAADDSGLPNDRFFAVRPEGSVSTLKIQRTERGDSAVYLCASSESRTSFGQGTRLTVV.

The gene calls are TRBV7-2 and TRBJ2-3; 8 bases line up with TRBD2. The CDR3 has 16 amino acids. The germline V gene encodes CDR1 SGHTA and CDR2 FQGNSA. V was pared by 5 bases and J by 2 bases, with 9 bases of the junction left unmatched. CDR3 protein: CASSIFGGGSTDTQYF. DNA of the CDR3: TGTGCCAGCAGCATCTTCGGCGGGGGGTCCACAGATACGCAGTATTTT. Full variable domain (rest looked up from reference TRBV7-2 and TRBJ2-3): GAGVSQSPSNKVTEKGKDVELRCDPISGHTALYWYRQSLGQGLEFLIYFQGNSAPDKSGLPSDRFSAERTGGSVSTLTIQRTQQEDSAVYLCASSIFGGGSTDTQYFGPGTRLTVL.

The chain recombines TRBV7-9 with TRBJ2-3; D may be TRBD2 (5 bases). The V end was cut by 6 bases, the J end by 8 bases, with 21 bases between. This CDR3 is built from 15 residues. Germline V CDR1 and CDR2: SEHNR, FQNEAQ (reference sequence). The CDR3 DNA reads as TGTGCCAGCAGTCCCCTCGACGGCCCACTAGGTACGCAGTATTTT. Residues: CASSPLDGPLGTQYF.

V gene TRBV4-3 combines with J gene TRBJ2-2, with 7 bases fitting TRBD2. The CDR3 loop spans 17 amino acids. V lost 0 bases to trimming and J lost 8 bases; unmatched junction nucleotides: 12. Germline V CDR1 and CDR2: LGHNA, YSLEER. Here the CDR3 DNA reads TGCGCCAGCAGCCAAGATCATGGGGCTCGAGCGGGGGGGGAGCTGTTTTTT. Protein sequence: CASSQDHGARAGGELFF.

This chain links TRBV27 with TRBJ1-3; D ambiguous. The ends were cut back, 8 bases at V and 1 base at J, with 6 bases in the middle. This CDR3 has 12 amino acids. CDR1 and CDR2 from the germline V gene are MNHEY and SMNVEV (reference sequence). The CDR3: CASRGSGNTIYF. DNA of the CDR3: TGTGCCAGCCGGGGATCTGGAAACACCATATATTTT.

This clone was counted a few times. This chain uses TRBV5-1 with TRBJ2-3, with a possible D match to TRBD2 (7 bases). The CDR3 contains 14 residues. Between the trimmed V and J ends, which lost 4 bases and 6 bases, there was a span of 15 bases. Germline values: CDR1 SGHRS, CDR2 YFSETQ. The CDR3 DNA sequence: TGCGCCAGCAGCCTGGGGGGGCCGGAGGATACGCAGTATTTT. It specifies CASSLGGPEDTQYF. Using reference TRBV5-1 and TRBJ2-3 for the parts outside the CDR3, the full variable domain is KAGVTQTPRYLIKTRGQQVTLSCSPISGHRSVSWYQQTPGQGLQFLFEYFSETQRNKGNFPGRFSGRQFSNSRSEMNVSTLELGDSALYLCASSLGGPEDTQYFGPGTRLTVL.

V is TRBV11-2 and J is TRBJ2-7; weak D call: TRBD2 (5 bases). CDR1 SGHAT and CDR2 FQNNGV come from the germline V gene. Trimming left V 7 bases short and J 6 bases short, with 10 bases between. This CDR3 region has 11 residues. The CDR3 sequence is CASTGFREQYF. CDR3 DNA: TGTGCCAGCACGGGGTTTCGCGAGCAGTACTTC.

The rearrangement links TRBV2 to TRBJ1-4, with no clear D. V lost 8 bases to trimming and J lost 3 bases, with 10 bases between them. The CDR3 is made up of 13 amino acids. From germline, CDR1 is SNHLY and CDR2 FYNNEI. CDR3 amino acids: CASQGLANEKLFF. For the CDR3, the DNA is TGTGCCAGCCAAGGGTTAGCTAATGAAAAACTGTTTTTT.

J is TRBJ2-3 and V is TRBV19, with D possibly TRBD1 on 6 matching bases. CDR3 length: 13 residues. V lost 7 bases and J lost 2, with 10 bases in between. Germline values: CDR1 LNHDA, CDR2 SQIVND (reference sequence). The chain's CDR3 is CASNGGPTDTQYF. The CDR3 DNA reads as TGTGCCAGTAATGGGGGCCCCACAGATACGCAGTATTTT.

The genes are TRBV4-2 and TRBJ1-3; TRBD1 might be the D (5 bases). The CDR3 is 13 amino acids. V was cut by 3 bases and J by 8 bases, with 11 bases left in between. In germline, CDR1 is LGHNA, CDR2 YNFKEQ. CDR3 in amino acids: CASSQERQYTIYF. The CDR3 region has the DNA TGTGCCAGCAGCCAGGAGCGACAGTACACCATATATTTT.

The CDR3 DNA reads as TGTGCCAGCAGTACTGGGACAGTACTCGGGGAGCTGTTTTTT. It is translated as CASSTGTVLGELFF. The V and J genes are TRBV27 and TRBJ2-2; TRBD1 matches 7 bases. There are 14 residues in the CDR3. The V gene's germline CDR1 is MNHEY and CDR2 SMNVEV (reference sequence). V was pared by 5 bases and J by 7 bases, with 7 bases of the junction left unmatched.

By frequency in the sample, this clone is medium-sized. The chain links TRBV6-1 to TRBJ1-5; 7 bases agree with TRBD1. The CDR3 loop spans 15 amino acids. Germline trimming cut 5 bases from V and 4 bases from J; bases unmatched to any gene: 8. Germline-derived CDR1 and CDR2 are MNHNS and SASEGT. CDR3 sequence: CASSPMTGSNQPQHF. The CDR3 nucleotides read TGTGCCAGCAGTCCTATGACAGGGAGTAATCAGCCCCAGCATTTT.

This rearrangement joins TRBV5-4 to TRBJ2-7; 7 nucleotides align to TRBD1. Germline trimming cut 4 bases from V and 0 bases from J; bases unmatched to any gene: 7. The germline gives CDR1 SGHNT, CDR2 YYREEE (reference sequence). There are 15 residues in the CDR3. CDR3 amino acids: CASSGGQFSSYEQYF. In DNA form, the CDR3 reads TGTGCCAGCAGCGGGGGACAGTTTAGCTCCTACGAGCAGTACTTC.

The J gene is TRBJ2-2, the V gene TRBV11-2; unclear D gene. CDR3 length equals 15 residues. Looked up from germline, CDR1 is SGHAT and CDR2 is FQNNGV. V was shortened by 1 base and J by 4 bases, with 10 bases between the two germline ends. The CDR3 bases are TGTGCCAGCAGCTTAGGGGTCGGCTCCACCGGGGAGCTGTTTTTT. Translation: CASSLGVGSTGELFF.

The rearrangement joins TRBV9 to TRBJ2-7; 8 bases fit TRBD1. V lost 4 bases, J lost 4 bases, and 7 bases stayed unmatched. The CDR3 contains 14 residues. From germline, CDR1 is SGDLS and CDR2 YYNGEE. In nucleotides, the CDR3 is TGTGCCAGCAGCAGGGCCAACAGGGGGTACGAGCAGTACTTC. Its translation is CASSRANRGYEQYF. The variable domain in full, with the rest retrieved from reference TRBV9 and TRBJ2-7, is DSGVTQTPKHLITATGQRVTLRCSPRSGDLSVYWYQQSLDQGLQFLIQYYNGEERAKGNILERFSAQQFPDLHSELNLSSLELGDSALYFCASSRANRGYEQYFGPGTRLTVT.

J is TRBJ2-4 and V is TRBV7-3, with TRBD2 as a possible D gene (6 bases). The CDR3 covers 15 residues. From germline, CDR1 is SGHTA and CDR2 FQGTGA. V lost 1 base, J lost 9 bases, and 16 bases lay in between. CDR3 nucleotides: TGTGCCAGCAGCTTAAACCGGCCGGGGGAAAGCATTCAGTACTTC. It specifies CASSLNRPGESIQYF. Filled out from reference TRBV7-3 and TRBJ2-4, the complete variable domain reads GAGVSQTPSNKVTEKGKYVELRCDPISGHTALYWYRQSLGQGPEFLIYFQGTGAADDSGLPNDRFFAVRPEGSVSTLKIQRTERGDSAVYLCASSLNRPGESIQYFGAGTRLSVL.

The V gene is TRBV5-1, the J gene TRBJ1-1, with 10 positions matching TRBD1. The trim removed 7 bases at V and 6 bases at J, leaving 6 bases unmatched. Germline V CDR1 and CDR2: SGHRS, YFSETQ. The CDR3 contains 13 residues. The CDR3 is CASGQGDFAEAFF. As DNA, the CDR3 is TGCGCCAGCGGACAGGGGGACTTTGCTGAAGCTTTCTTT.

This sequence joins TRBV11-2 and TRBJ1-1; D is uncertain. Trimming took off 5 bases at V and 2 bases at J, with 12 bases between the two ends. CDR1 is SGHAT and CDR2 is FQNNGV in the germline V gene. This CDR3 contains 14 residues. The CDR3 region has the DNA TGTGCCAGCAGCCCCTGGGGTCTTAACACTGAAGCTTTCTTT. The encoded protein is CASSPWGLNTEAFF.

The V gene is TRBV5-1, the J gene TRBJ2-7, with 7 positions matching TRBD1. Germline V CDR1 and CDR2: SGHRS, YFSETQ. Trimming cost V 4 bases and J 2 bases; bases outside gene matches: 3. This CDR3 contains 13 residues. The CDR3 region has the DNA TGCGCCAGCAGCCGGGACAGAACCTACGAGCAGTACTTC. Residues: CASSRDRTYEQYF. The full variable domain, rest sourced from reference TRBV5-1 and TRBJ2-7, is KAGVTQTPRYLIKTRGQQVTLSCSPISGHRSVSWYQQTPGQGLQFLFEYFSETQRNKGNFPGRFSGRQFSNSRSEMNVSTLELGDSALYLCASSRDRTYEQYFGPGTRLTVT.

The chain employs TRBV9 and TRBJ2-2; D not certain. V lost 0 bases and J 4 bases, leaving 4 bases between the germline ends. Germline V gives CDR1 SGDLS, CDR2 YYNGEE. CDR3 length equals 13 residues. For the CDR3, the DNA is TGTGCCAGCAGCGTAGGTCTCACCGGGGAGCTGTTTTTT. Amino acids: CASSVGLTGELFF.